This T cell receptor beta chain was documented in a study of PD-1 blockade in mismatch repair-deficient tumors listed by TCRdb under 2017. With respect to the entire study: Between late 2013 and September 2016, the trial enrolled around 91 consecutive patients with 11 to 12 mismatch repair-deficient cancer types, every one of whom had been previously treated and was progressing. Tumor-associated T cell clones in the peripheral blood of patients responding to PD-1 blockade were tracked using deep sequencing of TCR CDR3 regions.

Receptors were amplified or captured by the immunoSEQ multiplex PCR assay. Sourced from immuneACCESS, this table was stored by TCRdb with only in-frame sequences that have V and J called. A share of the clones is absent; for the studies checked, an unresolved V gene accounts for under half, and the remainder has no known explanation. For this sample there are 50,000 to 75,000 clones; 88% appear just once. The ten biggest clones cover approximately 15% of the sample. For every enrolled patient, mismatch repair deficiency was confirmed by either polymerase chain reaction or immunohistochemistry. TCR sequencing was performed for three patients who responded to pembrolizumab therapy. In the phase II trial, pembrolizumab PD-1 blockade was tested prospectively in advanced mismatch repair-deficient cancers, no matter which tissue of origin the cancers came from. Peripheral blood T cell samples were collected serially, before PD-1 blockade began and at several time points afterward. The timing of each blood sample was reported as weeks after the first dose of pembrolizumab.

Looking up the germline V gene yields CDR1 SGHTA and CDR2 FQGNSA. Compared with germline, V lacks 1 base and J lacks 5 bases; bases without a gene match: 14. Including cysteine and phenylalanine, the CDR3 has 19 amino acids. Just CDR3 DNA is preserved here, 57 bases in frame from base 1. With regard to this clone: The target of this receptor is not known. It has no much larger one-base neighbor in the sample; base qualities were not kept.

Results the study describes overall, beyond this receptor: After pembrolizumab, tumor-resident clones, which were often undetectable in blood before treatment, expanded rapidly and then contracted, generally ahead of radiologic responses.

This material consisted of peripheral blood, taken 52 weeks after starting pembrolizumab. This sequence uses TRBV7-2 and TRBJ2-1, with 10 central nucleotides matching TRBD2. This clonotype originated in an adult with mismatch repair-deficient cancer. The CDR3 protein sequence reads: CASSLDRTSGSSWDNEQFF. The DNA sequence follows: TGTGCCAGCAGCTTAGATCGGACTAGCGGTTCGAGCTGGGACAATGAGCAGTTCTTC.